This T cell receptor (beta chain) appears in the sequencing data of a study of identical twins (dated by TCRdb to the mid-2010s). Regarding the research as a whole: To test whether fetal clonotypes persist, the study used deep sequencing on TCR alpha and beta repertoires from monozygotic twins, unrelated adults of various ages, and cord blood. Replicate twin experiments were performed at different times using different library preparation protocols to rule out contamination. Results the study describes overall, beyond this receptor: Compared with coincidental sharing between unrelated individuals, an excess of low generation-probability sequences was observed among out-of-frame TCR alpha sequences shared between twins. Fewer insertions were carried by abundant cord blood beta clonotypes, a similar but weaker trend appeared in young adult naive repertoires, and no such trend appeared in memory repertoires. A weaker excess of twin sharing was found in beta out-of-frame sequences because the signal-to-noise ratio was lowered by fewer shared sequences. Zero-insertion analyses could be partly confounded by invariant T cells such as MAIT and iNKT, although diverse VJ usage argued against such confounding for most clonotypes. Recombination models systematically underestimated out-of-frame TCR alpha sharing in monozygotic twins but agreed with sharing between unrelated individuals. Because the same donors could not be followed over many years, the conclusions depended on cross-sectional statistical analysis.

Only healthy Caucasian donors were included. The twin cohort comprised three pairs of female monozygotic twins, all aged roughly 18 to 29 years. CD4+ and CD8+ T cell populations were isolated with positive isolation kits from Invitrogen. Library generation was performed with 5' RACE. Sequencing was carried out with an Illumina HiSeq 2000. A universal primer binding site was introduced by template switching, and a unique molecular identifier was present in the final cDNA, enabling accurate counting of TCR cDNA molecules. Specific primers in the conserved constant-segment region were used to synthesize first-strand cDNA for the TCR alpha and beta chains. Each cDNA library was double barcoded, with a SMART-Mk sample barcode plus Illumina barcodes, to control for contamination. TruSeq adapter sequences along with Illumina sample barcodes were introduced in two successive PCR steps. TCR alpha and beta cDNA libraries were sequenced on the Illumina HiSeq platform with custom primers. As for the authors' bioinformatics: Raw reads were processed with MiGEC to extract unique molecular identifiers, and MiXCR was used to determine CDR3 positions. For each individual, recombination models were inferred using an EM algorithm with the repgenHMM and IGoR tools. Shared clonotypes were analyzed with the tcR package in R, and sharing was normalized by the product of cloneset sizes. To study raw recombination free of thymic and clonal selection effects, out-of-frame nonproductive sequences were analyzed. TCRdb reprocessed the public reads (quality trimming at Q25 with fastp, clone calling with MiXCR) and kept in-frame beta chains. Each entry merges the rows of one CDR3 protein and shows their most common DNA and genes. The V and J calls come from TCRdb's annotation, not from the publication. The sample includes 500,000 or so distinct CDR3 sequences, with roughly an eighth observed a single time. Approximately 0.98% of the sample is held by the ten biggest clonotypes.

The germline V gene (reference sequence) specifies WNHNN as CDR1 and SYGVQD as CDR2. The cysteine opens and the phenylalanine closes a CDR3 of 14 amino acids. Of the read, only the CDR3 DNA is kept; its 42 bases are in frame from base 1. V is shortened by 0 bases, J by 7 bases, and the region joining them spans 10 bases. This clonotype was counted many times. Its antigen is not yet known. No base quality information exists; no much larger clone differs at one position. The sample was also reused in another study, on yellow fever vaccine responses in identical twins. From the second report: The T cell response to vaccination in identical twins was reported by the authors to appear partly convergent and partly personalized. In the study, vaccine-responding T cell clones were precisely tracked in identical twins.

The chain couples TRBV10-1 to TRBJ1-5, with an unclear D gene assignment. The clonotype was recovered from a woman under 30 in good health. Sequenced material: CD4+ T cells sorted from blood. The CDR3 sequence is CASSESTLTQPQHF. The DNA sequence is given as TGCGCCAGCAGTGAGTCGACCCTCACCCAGCCCCAGCATTTT.